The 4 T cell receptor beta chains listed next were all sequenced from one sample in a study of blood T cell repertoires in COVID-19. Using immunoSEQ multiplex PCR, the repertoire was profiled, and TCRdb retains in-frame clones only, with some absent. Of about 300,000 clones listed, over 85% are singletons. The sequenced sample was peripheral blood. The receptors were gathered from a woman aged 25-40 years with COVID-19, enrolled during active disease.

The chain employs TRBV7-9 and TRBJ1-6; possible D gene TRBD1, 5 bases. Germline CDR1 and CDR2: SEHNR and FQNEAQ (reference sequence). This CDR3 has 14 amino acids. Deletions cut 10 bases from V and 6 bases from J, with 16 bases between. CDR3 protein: CATRGAEINSPLHF. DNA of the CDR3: TGTGCCACCCGTGGGGCAGAAATTAATTCACCCCTCCACTTT.

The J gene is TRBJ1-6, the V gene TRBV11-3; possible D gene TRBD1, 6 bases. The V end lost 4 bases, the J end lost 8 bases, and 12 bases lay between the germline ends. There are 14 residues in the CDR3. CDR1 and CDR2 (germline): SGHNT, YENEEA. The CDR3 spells CASSSGVTDSPLHF. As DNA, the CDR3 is TGTGCCAGCAGCTCAGGGGTTACGGATTCACCCCTCCACTTT. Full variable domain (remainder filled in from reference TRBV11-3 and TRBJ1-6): EAGVVQSPRYKIIEKKQPVAFWCNPISGHNTLYWYLQNLGQGPELLIRYENEEAVDDSQLPKDRFSAERLKGVDSTLKIQPAELGDSAVYLCASSSGVTDSPLHFGNGTRLTVT.

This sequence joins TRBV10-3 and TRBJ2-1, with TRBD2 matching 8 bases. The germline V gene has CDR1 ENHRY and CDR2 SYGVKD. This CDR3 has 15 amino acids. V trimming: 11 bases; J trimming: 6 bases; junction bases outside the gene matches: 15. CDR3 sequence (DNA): TGTGCCGCGGGCCGTAGCGGGGTTTCTGGCAATGAGCAGTTCTTC. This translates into CAAGRSGVSGNEQFF.

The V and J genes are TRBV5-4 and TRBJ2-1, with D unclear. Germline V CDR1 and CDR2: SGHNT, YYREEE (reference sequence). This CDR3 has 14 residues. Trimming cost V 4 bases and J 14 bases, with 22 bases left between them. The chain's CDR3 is CASSQSTSFEQEFF. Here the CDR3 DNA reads TGTGCCAGCAGCCAATCCACCAGTTTTGAGCAGGAGTTCTTC.